These 20 T cell receptor beta chains came from one sample sequenced in a study of blood T cells in healthy people across ages (dated by TCRdb to the mid-2010s). The library was obtained by 5' RACE. The sequencer was an Illumina HiSeq 2500. The second PCR ran for about 7 to 11 cycles and used a J-beta primer mix along with a sample-barcoded 5' primer. In-frame beta chains were kept once TCRdb had trimmed the public reads at Q25 with fastp and called clones with MiXCR. Rows matching on CDR3 protein sequence are summarized as one entry with the most common DNA and genes. The table for this sample lists about 730,000 distinct CDR3 sequences; roughly 47% of them were counted only once. The top ten clones comprise less than 25% of the sample. The sequenced sample consisted of blood. These receptors all come from a woman aged 55-70 years in good health.

About this clonotype: This may arise from a read error, as a much more abundant clone is one base away. The chain recombines TRBV12-3 or TRBV12-4 with TRBJ2-1; D gene ambiguous. The length of the CDR3 is 12 residues. In DNA, the CDR3 is TGTGCCCGCAGCCCCGGCGGCAATGAGCAGTTCTTC. Its translation is CARSPGGNEQFF.

The J gene is TRBJ2-7, the V gene TRBV9; 10 nucleotides line up with TRBD1. The germline gives CDR1 SGDLS, CDR2 YYNGEE. CDR3 length equals 15 residues. Germline trimming cut 0 bases from V and 6 bases from J; bases unmatched to any gene: 6. CDR3: CASSVAGQGFLEQYF. Here the CDR3 DNA reads TGTGCCAGCAGCGTAGCGGGACAGGGGTTTCTCGAGCAGTACTTC.

This clonotype was seen repeatedly, ten times or more. The chain has TRBV28 and TRBJ2-1; the D gene is possibly TRBD2 (5 bases). V shed 4 bases and J shed 5 bases, with 12 bases lying between them. Germline V gene data show CDR1 as MDHEN and CDR2 as SYDVKM. The CDR3 runs 14 residues. CDR3 residues: CASSSLGLHNEQFF. CDR3 coding DNA: TGTGCCAGCAGTTCGCTAGGACTTCACAATGAGCAGTTCTTC.

The chain employs TRBV7-3 and TRBJ2-1, with 9 positions matching TRBD1. Germline assignment: CDR1 SGHTA and CDR2 FQGTGA. Germline trimming cut 5 bases from V and 3 bases from J; bases unmatched to any gene: 5. The CDR3 is made up of 15 amino acids. CDR3 in amino acids: CASSQTGQGYNEQFF. CDR3 bases: TGTGCCAGCAGCCAAACGGGACAGGGCTACAATGAGCAGTTCTTC.

This clonotype has a count of ten or more. The chain couples TRBV20-1 to TRBJ1-5; D is unclear. Trimming stripped 1 base from V and 2 bases from J, with 3 bases between. Per germline, CDR1 DFQATT and CDR2 SNEGSKA (reference sequence). The length of the CDR3 is 12 residues. The CDR3 sequence: CSARAGNQPQHF. CDR3 sequence (DNA): TGCAGTGCTAGAGCCGGCAATCAGCCCCAGCATTTT.

This clonotype was detected only a few times. The chain is built from TRBV20-1 and TRBJ2-6, with 9 bases fitting TRBD2. From germline, CDR1 is DFQATT and CDR2 SNEGSKA (reference sequence). This CDR3 is 17 amino acids long. V lost 3 bases, J lost 0 bases, and 6 bases stayed unmatched. CDR3 sequence reads: CSASRLAENSGANVLTF. The CDR3 DNA follows: TGCAGTGCTAGCCGACTAGCGGAGAACTCTGGGGCCAACGTCCTGACTTTC.

In the case of this clonotype: Sequence at one end of the junction differs from germline and may be a read error. V gene TRBV3-1 combines with J gene TRBJ2-4, with D possibly matching TRBD1 (6 bases). The V gene's germline CDR1 is LGHDT and CDR2 YNNKEL (reference sequence). The CDR3 spans 14 residues. For the CDR3, the DNA is TGTGCCAACAGCCCCTTCCGGACAGCCTACGGGCAGTACTTC. Amino acid sequence: CANSPFRTAYGQYF.

The V gene is TRBV20-1, the J gene TRBJ1-1, with TRBD1 matching 7 bases. The CDR3 is made up of 13 amino acids. Germline trimming cut 1 base from V and 8 bases from J; bases unmatched to any gene: 7. The germline CDR1 and CDR2 sequences are DFQATT and SNEGSKA (reference sequence). The CDR3 loop is CSARVQGRDEAFF. As DNA, the CDR3 is TGCAGTGCTAGAGTACAGGGGAGAGACGAAGCTTTCTTT.

The chain joins TRBV5-5 to TRBJ2-4; D unresolved. The CDR3 has 16 residues. Per the germline V gene, CDR1 is SGHKS and CDR2 is YYEKEE (reference sequence). Trimming took off 0 bases at V and 0 bases at J, with 10 bases between the two ends. The CDR3 region has the DNA TGTGCCAGCAGCTTGGGAGGTGACCTAGCCAAAAACATTCAGTACTTC. As protein: CASSLGGDLAKNIQYF.

This chain connects TRBV15 to TRBJ2-7; D possibly corresponds to TRBD2 (6 bases). The germline V and J ends were trimmed by 0 bases and 0 bases, with 15 bases remaining between them. CDR1 is LNHNV, CDR2 YYDKDF, per germline (reference sequence). CDR3 length: 17 amino acids. The CDR3 DNA follows: TGTGCCACCAGCAGAGAGCTAGCGTCCTCGGCCTCCTACGAGCAGTACTTC. Amino acid sequence: CATSRELASSASYEQYF. Using reference TRBV15 and TRBJ2-7 for the parts outside the CDR3, the full variable domain is DAMVIQNPRYQVTQFGKPVTLSCSQTLNHNVMYWYQQKSSQAPKLLFHYYDKDFNNEADTPDNFQSRRPNTSFCFLDIRSPGLGDTAMYLCATSRELASSASYEQYFGPGTRLTVT.

The chain joins TRBV6-6 to TRBJ1-2, with 9 nucleotides matching TRBD1. Germline-derived CDR1 and CDR2 are MNHNY and SVGAGI (reference sequence). With V trimmed by 6 bases and J by 2 bases, 4 bases remained unmatched. The CDR3 is made up of 14 amino acids. The CDR3 nucleotides are TGTGCCAGCAGCCGACAGGGGGAGAACTATGGCTACACCTTC. Its translation: CASSRQGENYGYTF.

Remarks on this clonotype: At one boundary the junction diverges from the germline segment, which might be a read error. V is TRBV7-3 and J is TRBJ2-3, with TRBD1 identical over 8 bases. Germline V lookup: CDR1 SGHTA, CDR2 FQGTGA. The CDR3 has 15 residues. CDR3 coding DNA: TGTGCCAGCAGCCTAACCATGACAGGGGCAGATACGCAGTATTTT. Amino acids: CASSLTMTGADTQYF.

In the case of this clonotype: One base away lies a much larger clone, so this may be a sequencing read error. The chain employs TRBV12-3 or TRBV12-4 and TRBJ2-5; TRBD2 aligns across 10 bases. The CDR3 covers 15 residues. Trimming removed 6 bases from V and 11 bases from J; junction bases left unmatched: 15. CDR3 nucleotide sequence: TGTGCCAGCAGGGATATAGCGGGGGGCGACAATGAGCAGTACTTC. It yields the protein CASRDIAGGDNEQYF.

CDR3 nucleotides: TGTGCCAGCAGCTTAGACCCCCGGGTTGGCTATGGCTACACCTTC. It codes for CASSLDPRVGYGYTF. J is TRBJ1-2 and V is TRBV7-2; D is ambiguous. CDR1 is SGHTA and CDR2 is FQGNSA in the germline V gene. V lost 1 base and J lost 4, with 13 bases in between. The CDR3 extends over 15 amino acids. Using reference TRBV7-2 and TRBJ1-2 for the parts outside the CDR3, the full variable domain is GAGVSQSPSNKVTEKGKDVELRCDPISGHTALYWYRQSLGQGLEFLIYFQGNSAPDKSGLPSDRFSAERTGGSVSTLTIQRTQQEDSAVYLCASSLDPRVGYGYTFGSGTRLTVV.

Points on this clonotype: A much more abundant neighbour one base away suggests this may be a read error. The rearrangement joins TRBV29-1 to TRBJ2-1, with 10 bases aligning to TRBD2. This CDR3 spans 14 amino acids. The V segment lost 2 bases and the J segment 12 bases; nucleotides outside the gene matches: 10. Looked up from germline, CDR1 is SQVTM and CDR2 is ANQGSEA. CDR3 in DNA: TGCAGCGTTGAACTGGCTAGCGGGAGCTATGGGCAGTTCTTC. This encodes CSVELASGSYGQFF.

In DNA form, the CDR3 reads TGTGCCAGCGGGAACCGACAGGGACGAAATTCACCCCTCCACTTT. It encodes CASGNRQGRNSPLHF. This chain connects TRBV2 to TRBJ1-6, with 7 bases aligning to TRBD1. Trimming took 8 bases from V and 7 from J; bases not matched to a gene: 11. Looked up from germline, CDR1 is SNHLY and CDR2 is FYNNEI. The CDR3 loop spans 15 amino acids.

This clonotype was seen a few times. The chain is built from TRBV3-1 and TRBJ2-1; TRBD1 agrees at 10 bases. This CDR3 spans 16 amino acids. Trimming cost V 3 bases and J 7 bases; bases outside gene matches: 9. Germline-derived CDR1 and CDR2 are LGHDT and YNNKEL (reference sequence). For the CDR3, the DNA is TGTGCCAGCAGCCAGCCCGGGACAGGGGTGGTAAATGAGCAGTTCTTC. It is translated as CASSQPGTGVVNEQFF.

This clonotype was counted many times. The chain couples TRBV5-1 to TRBJ2-1, with D perhaps TRBD2 (6 bases). Germline-derived CDR1 and CDR2 are SGHRS and YFSETQ. Trimming stripped 3 bases from V and 6 bases from J, with 19 bases between. The length of the CDR3 is 16 residues. Here the CDR3 reads CASSSRPRGALNEQFF. The CDR3 DNA reads TGCGCCAGCAGCTCCCGGCCCCGCGGGGCCCTCAATGAGCAGTTCTTC.

This clonotype has a handful of counts. V is TRBV5-1 and J is TRBJ2-3; D is tentatively TRBD1 or TRBD2 (5 bases each). Germline-derived CDR1 and CDR2 are SGHRS and YFSETQ. Trimming removed 4 bases from V and 1 base from J, with 16 bases in between. There are 16 residues in the CDR3. In DNA form, the CDR3 reads TGCGCCAGCAGCGGGGATCCGGGACCCCGCACAGATACGCAGTATTTT. This encodes CASSGDPGPRTDTQYF.

This chain uses TRBV12-3 or TRBV12-4 with TRBJ2-7; 9 bases map to TRBD2. There are 14 residues in the CDR3. Trimming removed 5 bases from V and 5 bases from J; junction bases left unmatched: 7. The CDR3 reads CASSTGQRGDEQYF. The CDR3 DNA follows: TGTGCCAGCAGTACCGGACAGCGGGGGGACGAGCAGTACTTC.